Here is one T cell receptor beta chain with its context. The antigen it binds to is not known. Nothing much larger sits one base from this clone, and base qualities are not available. The method was the immunoSEQ multiplex PCR assay. In its TCRdb copy, this immuneACCESS table keeps in-frame sequences only and misses some clones. Where compared with another copy, unresolved V genes explain less than half of these, and the others have no known cause. In all, the sample holds approximately 81,000 clones, and 70% to 90% of those were seen once. Approximately 3.5% of the sample belongs to the ten largest clones. For CDR1 and CDR2, the germline V gene lists SGDLS and YYNGEE. The CDR3 runs 16 amino acids, cysteine and phenylalanine included. Only the CDR3 portion is preserved as DNA: 48 bases, with reading frame beginning at the first base. The germline ends are 15 bases apart after V is trimmed by 0 bases and J by 3 bases.

This sample stems from a study of technical replicates of blood from a handful of donors listed by TCRdb under 2017. The sequence joins TRBV9 to TRBJ1-2; a tentative D call is TRBD1 (6 bases match). The clonotype comes from a human donor in good health. Some clones in this sample may be carry-over from other donors' samples. The sequenced sample was PBMCs. The DNA is TGTGCCAGCAGCGTAGATCGGGACACGTCGGACTATGGCTACACCTTC. Its coded protein is CASSVDRDTSDYGYTF.